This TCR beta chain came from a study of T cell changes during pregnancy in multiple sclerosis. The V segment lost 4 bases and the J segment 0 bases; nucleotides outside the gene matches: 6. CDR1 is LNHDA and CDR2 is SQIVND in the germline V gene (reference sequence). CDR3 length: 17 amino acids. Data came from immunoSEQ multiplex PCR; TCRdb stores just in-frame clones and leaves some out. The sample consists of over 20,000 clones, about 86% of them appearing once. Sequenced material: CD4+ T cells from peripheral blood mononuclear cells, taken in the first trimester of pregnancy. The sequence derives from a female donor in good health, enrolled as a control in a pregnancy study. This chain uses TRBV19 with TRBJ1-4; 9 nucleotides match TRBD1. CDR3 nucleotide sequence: TGTGCCAGTAGTACATCGGGACAGGGTTCAACTAATGAAAAACTGTTTTTT. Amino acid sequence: CASSTSGQGSTNEKLFF.